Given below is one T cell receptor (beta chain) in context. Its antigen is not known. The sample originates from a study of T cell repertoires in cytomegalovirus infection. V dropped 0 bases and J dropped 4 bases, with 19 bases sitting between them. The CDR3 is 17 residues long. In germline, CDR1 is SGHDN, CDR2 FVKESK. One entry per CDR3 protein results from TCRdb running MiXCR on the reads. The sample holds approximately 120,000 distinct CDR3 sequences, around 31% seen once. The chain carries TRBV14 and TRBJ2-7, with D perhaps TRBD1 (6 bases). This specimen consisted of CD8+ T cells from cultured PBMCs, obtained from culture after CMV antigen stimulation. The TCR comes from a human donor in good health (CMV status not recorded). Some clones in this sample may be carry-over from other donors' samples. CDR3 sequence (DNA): TGTGCCAGCAGCCAAGATAGTGGTGGGGGCGCGGTGTACGAGCAGTACTTC. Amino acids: CASSQDSGGGAVYEQYF.